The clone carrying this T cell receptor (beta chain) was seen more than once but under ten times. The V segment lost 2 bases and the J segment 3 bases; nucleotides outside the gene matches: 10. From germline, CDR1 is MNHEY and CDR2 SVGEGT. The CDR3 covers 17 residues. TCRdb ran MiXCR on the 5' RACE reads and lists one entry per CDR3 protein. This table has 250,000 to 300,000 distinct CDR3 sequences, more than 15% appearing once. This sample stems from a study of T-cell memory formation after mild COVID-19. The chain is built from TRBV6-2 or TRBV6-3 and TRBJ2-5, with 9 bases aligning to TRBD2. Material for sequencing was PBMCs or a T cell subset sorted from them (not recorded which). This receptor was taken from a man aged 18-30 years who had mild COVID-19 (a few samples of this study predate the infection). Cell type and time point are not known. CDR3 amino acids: CASSYLSPSGGKETQYF. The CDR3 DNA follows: TGTGCCAGCAGTTACCTGTCTCCGAGCGGGGGGAAAGAGACCCAGTACTTC.